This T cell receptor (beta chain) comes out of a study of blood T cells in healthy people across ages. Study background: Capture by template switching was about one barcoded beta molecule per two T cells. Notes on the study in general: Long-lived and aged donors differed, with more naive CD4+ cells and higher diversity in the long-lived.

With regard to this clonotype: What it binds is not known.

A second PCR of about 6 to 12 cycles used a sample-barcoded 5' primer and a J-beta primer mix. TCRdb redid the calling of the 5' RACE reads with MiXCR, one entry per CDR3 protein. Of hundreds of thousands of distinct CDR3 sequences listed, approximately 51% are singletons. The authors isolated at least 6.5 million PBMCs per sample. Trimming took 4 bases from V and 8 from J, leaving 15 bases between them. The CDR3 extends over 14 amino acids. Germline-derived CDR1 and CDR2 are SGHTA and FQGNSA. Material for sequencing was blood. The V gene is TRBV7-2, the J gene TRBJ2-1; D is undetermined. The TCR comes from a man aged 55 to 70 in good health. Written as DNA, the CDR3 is TGTGCCAGCAGCTCCACCCCAGTTGTGGATGAGCAGTTCTTC. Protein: CASSSTPVVDEQFF.